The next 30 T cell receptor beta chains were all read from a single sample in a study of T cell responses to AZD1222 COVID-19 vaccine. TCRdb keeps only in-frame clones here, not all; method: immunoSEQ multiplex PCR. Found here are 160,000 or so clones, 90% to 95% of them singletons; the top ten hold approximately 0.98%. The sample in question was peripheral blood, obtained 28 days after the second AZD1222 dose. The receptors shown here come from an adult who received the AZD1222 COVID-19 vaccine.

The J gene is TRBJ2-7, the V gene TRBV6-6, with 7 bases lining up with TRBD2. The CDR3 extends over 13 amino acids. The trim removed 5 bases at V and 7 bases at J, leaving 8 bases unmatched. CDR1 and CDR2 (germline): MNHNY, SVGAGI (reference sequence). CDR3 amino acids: CASSGLGGREQYF. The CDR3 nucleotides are TGTGCCAGCAGTGGACTAGGAGGTCGGGAGCAGTACTTC.

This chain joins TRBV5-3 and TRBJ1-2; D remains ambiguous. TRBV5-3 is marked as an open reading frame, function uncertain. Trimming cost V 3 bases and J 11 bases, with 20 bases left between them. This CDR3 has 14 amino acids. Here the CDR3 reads CARSWGKIRPGYTF. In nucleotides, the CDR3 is TGTGCCAGAAGCTGGGGAAAGATCCGGCCCGGGTACACCTTC.

The CDR3 here is CASSISGDRAILNTEAFF. The CDR3 DNA follows: TGTGCCAGTAGTATTTCAGGGGACAGGGCGATACTGAACACTGAAGCTTTCTTT. The genes are TRBV19 and TRBJ1-1; TRBD1 matches 9 bases. Germline V gives CDR1 LNHDA, CDR2 SQIVND (reference sequence). Unmatched junction bases numbered 11, after V lost 3 bases and J lost 0 bases. CDR3 size: 18 residues.

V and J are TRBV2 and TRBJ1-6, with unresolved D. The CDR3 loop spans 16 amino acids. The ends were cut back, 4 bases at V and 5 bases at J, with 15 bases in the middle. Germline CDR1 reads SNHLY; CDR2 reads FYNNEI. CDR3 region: CASSGRGSLDNSPLHF. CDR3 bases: TGTGCCAGCAGTGGGAGAGGCAGTCTAGATAATTCACCCCTCCACTTT.

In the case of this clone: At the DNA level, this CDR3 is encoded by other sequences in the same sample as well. The CDR3 loop reads CASSLPGLNYGYTF. The CDR3 bases are TGTGCCAGCAGCTTACCAGGACTGAACTATGGCTACACCTTC. This chain connects TRBV7-2 to TRBJ1-2; D is ambiguous. CDR3 length: 14 residues. Per the germline V gene, CDR1 is SGHTA and CDR2 is FQGNSA. Deletions cut 2 bases from V and 2 bases from J, with 9 bases between.

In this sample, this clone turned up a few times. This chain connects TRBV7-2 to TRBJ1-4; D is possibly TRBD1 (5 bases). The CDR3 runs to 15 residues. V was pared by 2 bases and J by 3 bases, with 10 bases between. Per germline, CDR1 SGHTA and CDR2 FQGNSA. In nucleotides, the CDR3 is TGTGCCAGCAGCTTAATGGCACAGGCTAATGAAAAACTGTTTTTT. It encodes CASSLMAQANEKLFF.

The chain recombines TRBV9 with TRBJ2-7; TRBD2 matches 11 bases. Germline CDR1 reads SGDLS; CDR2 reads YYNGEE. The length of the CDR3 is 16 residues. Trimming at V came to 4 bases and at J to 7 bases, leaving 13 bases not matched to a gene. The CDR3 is CASSPSGGTSGGEQYF. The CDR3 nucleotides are TGTGCCAGCAGCCCAAGTGGTGGGACTAGCGGTGGGGAGCAGTACTTC.

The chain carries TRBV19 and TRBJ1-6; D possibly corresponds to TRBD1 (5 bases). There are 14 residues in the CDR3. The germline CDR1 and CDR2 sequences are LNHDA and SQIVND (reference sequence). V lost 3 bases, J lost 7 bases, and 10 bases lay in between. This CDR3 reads CASSMTRENSPLHF. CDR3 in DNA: TGTGCCAGTAGTATGACCAGGGAGAATTCACCCCTCCACTTT.

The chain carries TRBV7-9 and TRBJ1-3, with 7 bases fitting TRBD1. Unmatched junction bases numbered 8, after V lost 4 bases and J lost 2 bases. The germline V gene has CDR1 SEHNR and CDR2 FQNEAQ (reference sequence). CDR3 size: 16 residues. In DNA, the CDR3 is TGTGCCAGCAGCTACAGGGGCGGTCCGGCTGGAAACACCATATATTTT. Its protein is CASSYRGGPAGNTIYF. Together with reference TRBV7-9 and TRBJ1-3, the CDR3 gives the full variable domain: DTGVSQNPRHKITKRGQNVTFRCDPISEHNRLYWYRQTLGQGPEFLTYFQNEAQLEKSRLLSDRFSAERPKGSFSTLEIQRTEQGDSAMYLCASSYRGGPAGNTIYFGEGSWLTVV.

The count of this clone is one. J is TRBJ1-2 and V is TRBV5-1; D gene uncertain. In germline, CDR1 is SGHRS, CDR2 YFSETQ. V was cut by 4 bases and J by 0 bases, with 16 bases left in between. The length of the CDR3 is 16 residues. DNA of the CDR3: TGCGCCAGCAGCCGAACCCGTTACTACGCTAACTATGGCTACACCTTC. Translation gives CASSRTRYYANYGYTF.

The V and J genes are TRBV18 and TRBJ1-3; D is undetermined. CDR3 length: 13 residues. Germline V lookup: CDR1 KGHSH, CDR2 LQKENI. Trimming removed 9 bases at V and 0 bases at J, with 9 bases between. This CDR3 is CASSSNSGNTIYF. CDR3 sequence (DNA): TGTGCCAGTTCATCTAACTCTGGAAACACCATATATTTT.

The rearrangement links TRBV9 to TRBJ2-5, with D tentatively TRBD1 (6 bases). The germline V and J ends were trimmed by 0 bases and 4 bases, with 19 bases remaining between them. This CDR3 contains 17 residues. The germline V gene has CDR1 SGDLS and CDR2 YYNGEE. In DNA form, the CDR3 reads TGTGCCAGCAGCGTAGAGGAGACAAGGGGGATCGCAGAGACCCAGTACTTC. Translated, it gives CASSVEETRGIAETQYF. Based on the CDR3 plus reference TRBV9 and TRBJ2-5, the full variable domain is DSGVTQTPKHLITATGQRVTLRCSPRSGDLSVYWYQQSLDQGLQFLIQYYNGEERAKGNILERFSAQQFPDLHSELNLSSLELGDSALYFCASSVEETRGIAETQYFGPGTRLLVL.

In DNA form, the CDR3 reads TGTGCCAGCAGCCCGGGACAGGGCCCTGGCTACACCTTC. Translating it yields CASSPGQGPGYTF. V and J are TRBV12-3 or TRBV12-4 and TRBJ1-2, with 9 bases that match TRBD1. Unmatched junction bases numbered 6, after V lost 6 bases and J lost 7 bases. The CDR3 extends over 13 amino acids.

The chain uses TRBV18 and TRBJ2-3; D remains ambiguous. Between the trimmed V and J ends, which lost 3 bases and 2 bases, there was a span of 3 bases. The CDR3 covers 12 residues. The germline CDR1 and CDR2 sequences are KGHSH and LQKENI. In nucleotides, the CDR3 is TGTGCCAGCTCACCCTTCACAGATACGCAGTATTTT. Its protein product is CASSPFTDTQYF. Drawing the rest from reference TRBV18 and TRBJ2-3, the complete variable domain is NAGVMQNPRHLVRRRGQEARLRCSPMKGHSHVYWYRQLPEEGLKFMVYLQKENIIDESGMPKERFSAEFPKEGPSILRIQQVVRGDSAAYFCASSPFTDTQYFGPGTRLTVL.

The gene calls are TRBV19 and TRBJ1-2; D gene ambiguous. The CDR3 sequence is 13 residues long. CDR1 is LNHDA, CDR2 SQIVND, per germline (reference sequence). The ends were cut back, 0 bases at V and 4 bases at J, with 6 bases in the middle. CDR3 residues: CASSIDAPYGYTF. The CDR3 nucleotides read TGTGCCAGTAGTATAGATGCACCCTATGGCTACACCTTC.

The CDR3 DNA is TGCGCCAGCAGCCAAGGGAGGGGGGTACCTAATGAAAAACTGTTTTTT. This encodes CASSQGRGVPNEKLFF. J is TRBJ1-4 and V is TRBV4-1; D is possibly TRBD1 (6 bases). Trimming pared 1 base from V and 3 bases from J, leaving 12 bases between. CDR3 length: 16 amino acids. The V gene's germline CDR1 is MGHRA and CDR2 YSYEKL.

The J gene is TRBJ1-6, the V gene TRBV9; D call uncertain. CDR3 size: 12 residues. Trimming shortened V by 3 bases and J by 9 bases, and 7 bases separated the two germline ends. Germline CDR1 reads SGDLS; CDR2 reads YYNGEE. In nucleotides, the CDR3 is TGTGCCAGCAGCGGCGTGAGTTCACCCCTCCACTTT. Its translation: CASSGVSSPLHF.

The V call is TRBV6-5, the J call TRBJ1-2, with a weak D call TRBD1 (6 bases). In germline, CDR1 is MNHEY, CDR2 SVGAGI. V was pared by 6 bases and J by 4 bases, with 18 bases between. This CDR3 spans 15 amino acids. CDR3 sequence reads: CASSTGRGRGYGYTF. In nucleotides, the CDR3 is TGTGCCAGCAGCACGGGACGGGGGCGCGGCTATGGCTACACCTTC.

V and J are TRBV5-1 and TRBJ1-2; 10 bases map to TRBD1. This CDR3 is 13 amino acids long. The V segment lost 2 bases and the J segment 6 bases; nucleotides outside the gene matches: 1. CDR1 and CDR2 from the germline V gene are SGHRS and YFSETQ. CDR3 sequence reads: CASSLGQGDGYTF. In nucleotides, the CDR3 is TGCGCCAGCAGCTTAGGACAGGGGGATGGCTACACCTTC.

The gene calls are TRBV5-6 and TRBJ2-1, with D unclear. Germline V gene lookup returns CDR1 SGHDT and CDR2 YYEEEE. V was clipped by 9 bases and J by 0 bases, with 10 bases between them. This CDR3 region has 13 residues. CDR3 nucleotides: TGTGCCACCTCTGAGACCTCCTACAATGAGCAGTTCTTC. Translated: CATSETSYNEQFF.

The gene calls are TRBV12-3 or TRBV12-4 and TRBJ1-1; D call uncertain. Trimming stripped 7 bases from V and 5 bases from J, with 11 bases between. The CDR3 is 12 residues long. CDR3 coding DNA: TGTGCCAGCACCACCTGGCCTACTGAAGCTTTCTTT. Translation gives CASTTWPTEAFF.

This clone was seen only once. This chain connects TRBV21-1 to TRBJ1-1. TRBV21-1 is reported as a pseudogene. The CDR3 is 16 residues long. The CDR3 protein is CASSTLNRALNTEAFF. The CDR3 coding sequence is TGTGCCAGCAGCACCCTCAATAGGGCTTTGAACACTGAAGCTTTCTTT.

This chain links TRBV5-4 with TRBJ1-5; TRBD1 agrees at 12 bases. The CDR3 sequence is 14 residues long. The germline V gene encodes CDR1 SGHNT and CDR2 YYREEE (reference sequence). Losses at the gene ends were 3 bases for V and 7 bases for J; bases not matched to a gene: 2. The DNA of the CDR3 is TGTGCCAGCAGCTCCGGGACAGGGGGCCAGCCCCAGCATTTT. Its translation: CASSSGTGGQPQHF. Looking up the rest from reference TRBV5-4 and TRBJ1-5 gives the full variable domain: ETGVTQSPTHLIKTRGQQVTLRCSSQSGHNTVSWYQQALGQGPQFIFQYYREEENGRGNFPPRFSGLQFPNYSSELNVNALELDDSALYLCASSSGTGGQPQHFGDGTRLSIL.

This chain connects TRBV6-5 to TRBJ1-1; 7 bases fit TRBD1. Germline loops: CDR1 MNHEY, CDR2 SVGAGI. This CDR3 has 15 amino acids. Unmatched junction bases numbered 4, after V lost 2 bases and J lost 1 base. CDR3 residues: CASSYGGQTNTEAFF. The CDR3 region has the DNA TGTGCCAGCAGTTACGGGGGACAGACGAACACTGAAGCTTTCTTT.

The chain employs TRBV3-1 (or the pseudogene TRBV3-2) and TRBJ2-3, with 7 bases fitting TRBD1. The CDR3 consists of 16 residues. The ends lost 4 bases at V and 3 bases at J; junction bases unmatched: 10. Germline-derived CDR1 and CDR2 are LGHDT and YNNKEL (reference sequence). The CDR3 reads CASSLRIRGLTDTQYF. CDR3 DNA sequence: TGTGCCAGCAGCCTACGGATTAGGGGGCTTACAGATACGCAGTATTTT.

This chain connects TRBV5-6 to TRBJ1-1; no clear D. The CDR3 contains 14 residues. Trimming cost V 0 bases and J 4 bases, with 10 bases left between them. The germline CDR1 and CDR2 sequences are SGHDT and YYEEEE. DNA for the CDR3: TGTGCCAGCAGCTTGGGCGGGATTAGCACTGAAGCTTTCTTT. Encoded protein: CASSLGGISTEAFF.

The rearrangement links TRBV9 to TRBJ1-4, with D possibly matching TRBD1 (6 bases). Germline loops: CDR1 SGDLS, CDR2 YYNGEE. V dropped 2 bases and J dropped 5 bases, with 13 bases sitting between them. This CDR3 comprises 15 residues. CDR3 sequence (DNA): TGTGCCAGCAGCGTCGCAGGGGAGGGCAATGAAAAACTGTTTTTT. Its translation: CASSVAGEGNEKLFF.

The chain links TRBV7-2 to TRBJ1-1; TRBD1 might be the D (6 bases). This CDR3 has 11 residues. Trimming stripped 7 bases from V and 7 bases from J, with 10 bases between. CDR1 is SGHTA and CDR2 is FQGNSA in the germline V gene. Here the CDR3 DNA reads TGTGCCAGCACCGGACAGTATGAAGCTTTCTTT. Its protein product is CASTGQYEAFF.

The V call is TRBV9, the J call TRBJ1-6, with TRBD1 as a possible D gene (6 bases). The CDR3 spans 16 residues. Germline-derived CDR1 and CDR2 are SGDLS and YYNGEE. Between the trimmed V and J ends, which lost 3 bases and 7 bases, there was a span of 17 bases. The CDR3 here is CASSANRAGWNSPLHF. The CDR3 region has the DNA TGTGCCAGCAGCGCAAACAGGGCAGGTTGGAATTCACCCCTCCACTTT.

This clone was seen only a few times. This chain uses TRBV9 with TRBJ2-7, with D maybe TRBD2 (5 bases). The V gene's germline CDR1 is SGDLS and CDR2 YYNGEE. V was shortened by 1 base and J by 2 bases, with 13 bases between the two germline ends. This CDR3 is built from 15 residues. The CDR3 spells CASSVHPEGTYEQYF. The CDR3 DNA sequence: TGTGCCAGCAGCGTACACCCCGAGGGTACCTACGAGCAGTACTTC.